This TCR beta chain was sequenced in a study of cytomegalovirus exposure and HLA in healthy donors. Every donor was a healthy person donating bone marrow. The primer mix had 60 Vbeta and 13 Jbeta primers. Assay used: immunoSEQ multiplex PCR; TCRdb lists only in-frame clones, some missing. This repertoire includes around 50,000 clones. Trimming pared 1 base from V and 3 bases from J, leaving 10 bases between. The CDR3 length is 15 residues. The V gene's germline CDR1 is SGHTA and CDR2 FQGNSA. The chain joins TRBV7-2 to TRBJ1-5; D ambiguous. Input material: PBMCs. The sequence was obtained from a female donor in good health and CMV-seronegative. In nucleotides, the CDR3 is TGTGCCAGCAGCTTAGGCGGTCAGCCCAATCAGCCCCAGCATTTT. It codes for CASSLGGQPNQPQHF.